This T cell receptor (beta chain) was profiled in a study of multiple sclerosis patients with progressive multifocal leukoencephalopathy. Study findings and constraints: PML-onset expanded TRB clones were detectable before and during natalizumab therapy.

Time point denoted: about 13 months of natalizumab therapy. Every PCR reaction included synthetic inline CDR3 controls for all V-J pairings. Assay: immunoSEQ multiplex PCR; the TCRdb copy retains only in-frame clones and omits some. The repertoire consists of about 25,000 clones, with approximately 90% occurring once and the leading ten covering approximately 2.4%. A word on this clone: What it binds is not known.

Germline V gene sequence: CDR1 KGHSH, CDR2 LQKENI. J lost 2 bases, V lost 3 bases, and 1 base had no gene match. This CDR3 has 14 residues. The sequence was collected from a man between 25 and 39 years old with multiple sclerosis. This specimen consisted of PBMCs, obtained from a patient treated with natalizumab. The V call is TRBV18, the J call TRBJ1-5; TRBD1 matches 7 bases. The CDR3 DNA is TGTGCCAGCTCACCCACAGGGGGCAATCAGCCCCAGCATTTT. Residues: CASSPTGGNQPQHF. Variable domain in full (rest from reference TRBV18 and TRBJ1-5): NAGVMQNPRHLVRRRGQEARLRCSPMKGHSHVYWYRQLPEEGLKFMVYLQKENIIDESGMPKERFSAEFPKEGPSILRIQQVVRGDSAAYFCASSPTGGNQPQHFGDGTRLSIL.